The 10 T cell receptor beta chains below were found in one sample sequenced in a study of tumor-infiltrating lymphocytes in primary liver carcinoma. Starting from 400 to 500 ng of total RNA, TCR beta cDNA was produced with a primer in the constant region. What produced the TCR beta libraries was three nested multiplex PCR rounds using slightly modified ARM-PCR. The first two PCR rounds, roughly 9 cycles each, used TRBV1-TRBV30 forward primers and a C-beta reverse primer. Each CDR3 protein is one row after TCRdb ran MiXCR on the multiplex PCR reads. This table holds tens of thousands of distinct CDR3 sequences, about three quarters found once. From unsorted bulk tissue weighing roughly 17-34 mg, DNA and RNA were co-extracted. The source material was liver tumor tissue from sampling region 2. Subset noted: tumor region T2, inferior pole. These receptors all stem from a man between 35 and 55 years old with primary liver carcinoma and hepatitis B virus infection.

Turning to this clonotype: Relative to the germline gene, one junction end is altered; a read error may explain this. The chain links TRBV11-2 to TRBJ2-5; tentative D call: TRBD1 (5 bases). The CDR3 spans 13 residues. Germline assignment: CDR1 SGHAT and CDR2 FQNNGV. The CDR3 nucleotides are TGTGTCAGCTGGCCTAGGGGCGTAGAGACCCAGTACTTC. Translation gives CVSWPRGVETQYF.

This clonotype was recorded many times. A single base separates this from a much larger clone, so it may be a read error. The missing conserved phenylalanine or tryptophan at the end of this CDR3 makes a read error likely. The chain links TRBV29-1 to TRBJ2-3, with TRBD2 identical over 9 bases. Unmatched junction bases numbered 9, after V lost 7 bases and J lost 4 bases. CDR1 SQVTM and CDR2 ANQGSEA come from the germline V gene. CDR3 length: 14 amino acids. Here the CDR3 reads CSAEGSGSADTQYL. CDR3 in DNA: TGCAGCGCTGAGGGTAGCGGGAGTGCAGATACGCAGTATCTT.

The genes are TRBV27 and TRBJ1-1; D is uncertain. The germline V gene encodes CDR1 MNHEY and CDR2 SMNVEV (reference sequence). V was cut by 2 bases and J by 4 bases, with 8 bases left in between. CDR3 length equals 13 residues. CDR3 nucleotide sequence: TGTGCCAGCAGTTTAAGGAGTTCCACTGAAGCTTTCTTT. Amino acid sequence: CASSLRSSTEAFF.

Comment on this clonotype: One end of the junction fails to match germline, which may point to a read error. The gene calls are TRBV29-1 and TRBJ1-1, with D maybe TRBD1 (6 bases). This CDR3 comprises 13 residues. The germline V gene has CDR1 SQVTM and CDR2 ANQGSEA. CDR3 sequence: CSTRYWGRTEVFF. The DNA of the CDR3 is TGCAGTACCCGCTATTGGGGGCGGACTGAAGTTTTCTTT.

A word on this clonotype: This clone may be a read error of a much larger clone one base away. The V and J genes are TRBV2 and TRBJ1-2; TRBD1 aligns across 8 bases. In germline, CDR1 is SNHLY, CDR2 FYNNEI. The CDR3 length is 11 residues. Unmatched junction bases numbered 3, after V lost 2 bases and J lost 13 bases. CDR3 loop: CASSEQGACTF. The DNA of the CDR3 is TGTGCCAGCAGTGAACAGGGGGCATGCACCTTC.

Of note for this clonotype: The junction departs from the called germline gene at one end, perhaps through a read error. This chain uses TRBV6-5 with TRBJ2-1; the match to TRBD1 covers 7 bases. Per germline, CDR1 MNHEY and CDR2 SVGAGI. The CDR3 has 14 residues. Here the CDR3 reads CASTLQGFYNEQSF. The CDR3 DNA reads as TGTGCCAGCACTCTACAGGGGTTCTACAACGAGCAGTCCTTC.

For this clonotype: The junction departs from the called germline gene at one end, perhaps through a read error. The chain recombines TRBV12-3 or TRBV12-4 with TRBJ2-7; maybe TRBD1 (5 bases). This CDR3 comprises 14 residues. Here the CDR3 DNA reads TGTGCCAGCAGTTTAAGGGGTGGGCCCTACGATCAGTACTTC. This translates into CASSLRGGPYDQYF.

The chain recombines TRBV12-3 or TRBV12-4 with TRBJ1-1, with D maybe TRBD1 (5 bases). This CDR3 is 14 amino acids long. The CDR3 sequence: CGTSPGQGNTEAFF. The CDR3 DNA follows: TGTGGCACCAGTCCAGGACAAGGGAACACTGAAGCTTTCTTT.

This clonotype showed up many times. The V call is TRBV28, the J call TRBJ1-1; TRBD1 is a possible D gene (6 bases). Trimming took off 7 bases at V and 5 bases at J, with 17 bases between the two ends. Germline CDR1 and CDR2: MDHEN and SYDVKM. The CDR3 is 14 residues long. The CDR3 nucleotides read TGTGCCAGCAACATCTTCAGGGGAGGAACTGAAGCTTTCTTT. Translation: CASNIFRGGTEAFF.

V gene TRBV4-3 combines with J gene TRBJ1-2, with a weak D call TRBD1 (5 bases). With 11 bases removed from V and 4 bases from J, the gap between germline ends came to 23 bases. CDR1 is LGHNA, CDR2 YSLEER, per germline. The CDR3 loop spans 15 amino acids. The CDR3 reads CAGGQSLGGSYGYTF. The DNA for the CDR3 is TGCGCCGGCGGCCAGAGTCTCGGGGGATCCTATGGCTACACCTTC.